This entry lists 24 T cell receptor beta chains sequenced from one sample in a study of cytomegalovirus exposure and HLA in healthy donors (dated by TCRdb to the late 2010s). Libraries were constructed by the immunoSEQ multiplex PCR assay. The multiplex PCR relied on a mix of 60 forward primers for TCR Vbeta segments and 13 reverse primers for TCR Jbeta segments. Here the immuneACCESS table is served through TCRdb, limited to in-frame sequences with V and J called. Missing clones are a known gap in these copies; in checked studies unresolved V genes cover under half, and the rest lacks a known reason. For this sample the table gives around 110,000 clones, of which approximately 79% were detected only once. Around 13% of the sample comes from the top ten. Specimen: PBMCs. Receptors were obtained from a woman aged 40 to 50 in good health and CMV-seropositive.

The chain links TRBV29-1 to TRBJ1-3; D may be TRBD1 (5 bases). The germline V and J ends were trimmed by 7 bases and 0 bases, with 10 bases remaining between them. Germline CDR1 and CDR2: SQVTM and ANQGSEA. CDR3 length: 13 residues. CDR3 sequence reads: CSARQNSGNTIYF. CDR3 sequence (DNA): TGCAGCGCCAGACAGAACTCTGGAAACACCATATATTTT.

The genes are TRBV29-1 and TRBJ1-1, with a weak D call TRBD1 (5 bases). CDR3 length: 14 residues. Trimming took off 4 bases at V and 3 bases at J, with 15 bases between the two ends. The germline gives CDR1 SQVTM, CDR2 ANQGSEA. CDR3 protein: CSVVNRLVDTEAFF. CDR3 DNA sequence: TGCAGCGTTGTTAACAGGTTAGTGGACACTGAAGCTTTCTTT.

This chain uses TRBV4-3 with TRBJ2-7; 11 bases agree with TRBD1. Looked up from germline, CDR1 is LGHNA and CDR2 is YSLEER. The length of the CDR3 is 15 residues. V shed 2 bases, J shed 6 bases, and the junction held 6 bases outside the gene matches. In nucleotides, the CDR3 is TGCGCCAGCAGCCAACACGGACAGGGGGCCGTCGAGCAGTACTTC. This translates into CASSQHGQGAVEQYF.

The genes are TRBV29-1 and TRBJ2-5, with D possibly being TRBD2 (5 bases). The CDR3 loop spans 14 amino acids. V was cut by 4 bases and J by 4 bases, with 16 bases left in between. Germline CDR1 is SQVTM and CDR2 is ANQGSEA. The CDR3 coding sequence is TGCAGCGTTGTCTCGGGGTATCGGGCAGAGACCCAGTACTTC. The encoded protein is CSVVSGYRAETQYF.

V usage is TRBV29-1 and J usage is TRBJ1-5; possibly TRBD1 for D (6 bases). The CDR3 is 13 amino acids. V lost 5 bases to trimming and J lost 6 bases, with 14 bases between them. From germline, CDR1 is SQVTM and CDR2 ANQGSEA. The CDR3 protein is CSVSDSNLQPQHF. CDR3 coding DNA: TGCAGCGTTTCGGACAGTAATCTTCAGCCCCAGCATTTT.

This rearrangement joins TRBV19 to TRBJ2-7; a weak D match, TRBD1 (7 bases). V gave up 8 bases and J gave up 4 bases, with 18 bases separating them. Germline CDR1 and CDR2: LNHDA and SQIVND (reference sequence). This CDR3 contains 14 residues. The CDR3 region has the DNA TGTGCCAGTCGATCAGGGGGGACGTCGTACGAGCAGTACTTC. Amino acid sequence: CASRSGGTSYEQYF.

This clone has only a few counts. This rearrangement joins TRBV5-3 to TRBJ1-2, with D perhaps matching TRBD1 (5 bases). TRBV5-3 is filed as an ORF, its function uncertain. The V end lost 4 bases, the J end lost 2 bases, and 18 bases lay between the germline ends. This CDR3 has 16 amino acids. The CDR3: CARSPENVGANYGYTF. CDR3 DNA: TGTGCCAGAAGCCCCGAAAATGTAGGGGCGAACTATGGCTACACCTTC.

V is TRBV5-6 and J is TRBJ2-3, with 9 positions matching TRBD1. The germline CDR1 and CDR2 sequences are SGHDT and YYEEEE. The CDR3 sequence is 16 residues long. Trimming at V came to 4 bases and at J to 4 bases, leaving 10 bases not matched to a gene. The CDR3 DNA reads as TGTGCCAGCAGCCTCTTGGGACAGGGAGAGGCAGATACGCAGTATTTT. It encodes CASSLLGQGEADTQYF.

V usage is TRBV2 and J usage is TRBJ1-4, with D tentatively TRBD1 (5 bases). Trimming took off 11 bases at V and 5 bases at J, with 18 bases between the two ends. This CDR3 region has 14 residues. Germline V gene lookup returns CDR1 SNHLY and CDR2 FYNNEI. The CDR3 DNA follows: TGTGCCGGCGGCCGGACAAGCTCCAATGAAAAACTGTTTTTT. Translated, it gives CAGGRTSSNEKLFF.

This chain uses TRBV12-5 with TRBJ1-2, with D possibly TRBD1 on 6 matching bases. The V end was cut by 6 bases, the J end by 8 bases, with 16 bases between. The CDR3 is 13 amino acids. Germline-derived CDR1 and CDR2 are LGHNT and FRNRAP. The DNA for the CDR3 is TGTGCTAGTGGAGAAGAAACAGGGTACGGCTACACCTTC. Translation gives CASGEETGYGYTF.

This clone was detected only once. The rearrangement joins TRBV7-9 to TRBJ2-7; the D gene is possibly TRBD1 (5 bases). The CDR3 consists of 14 residues. Germline V gives CDR1 SEHNR, CDR2 FQNEAQ (reference sequence). The V and J ends lost 5 bases and 2 bases respectively, with 13 bases between them. Written as DNA, the CDR3 is TGTGCCAGCAGCCTCATAGACAGTACCTACGAGCAGTACTTC. This gives the protein CASSLIDSTYEQYF.

V gene TRBV6-5 combines with J gene TRBJ2-7; 11 bases map to TRBD2. CDR3 size: 14 residues. V was pared by 6 bases and J by 5 bases, with 6 bases of the junction left unmatched. Germline CDR1 is MNHEY and CDR2 is SVGAGI. Written as DNA, the CDR3 is TGTGCCAGCAGATTAGCGGGGGGGCCCCACGAGCAGTACTTC. Protein sequence: CASRLAGGPHEQYF.

The rearrangement joins TRBV30 to TRBJ2-7; TRBD2 matches at 9 bases. V was clipped by 4 bases and J by 4 bases; unmatched bases: 2. The CDR3 spans 12 residues. Germline V gene data show CDR1 as GTSNPN and CDR2 as SVGIG (reference sequence). The CDR3 sequence: CAWTSGVYEQYF. The DNA for the CDR3 is TGTGCCTGGACTAGCGGGGTGTACGAGCAGTACTTC.

The rearrangement uses TRBV2 and TRBJ1-4; 9 bases are shared with TRBD1. CDR3 length: 14 amino acids. From germline, CDR1 is SNHLY and CDR2 FYNNEI. The trim removed 5 bases at V and 8 bases at J, leaving 6 bases unmatched. CDR3 sequence (DNA): TGTGCCAGCAGTCTACAGGGGGCGTGGGAAAAACTGTTTTTT. Protein sequence: CASSLQGAWEKLFF.

V gene TRBV6-1 combines with J gene TRBJ2-7; D unresolved. This CDR3 has 13 amino acids. V lost 8 bases and J 6 bases, leaving 17 bases between the germline ends. Germline-derived CDR1 and CDR2 are MNHNS and SASEGT. CDR3 residues: CASESPLESEQYF. DNA of the CDR3: TGTGCCAGCGAATCCCCCCTGGAGAGCGAGCAGTACTTC.

This clone was detected a few times. The chain employs TRBV5-1 and TRBJ1-1; perhaps TRBD1 as D (6 bases). V was trimmed by 4 bases and J by 0 bases, leaving 7 bases between them. CDR3 length: 13 residues. The germline gives CDR1 SGHRS, CDR2 YFSETQ. In nucleotides, the CDR3 is TGCGCCAGCAGCGGACAGATGAACACTGAAGCTTTCTTT. It codes for CASSGQMNTEAFF.

The rearrangement links TRBV5-1 to TRBJ2-5; a weak D match, TRBD1 (5 bases). Germline V gene lookup returns CDR1 SGHRS and CDR2 YFSETQ. The CDR3 spans 15 residues. Trimming took off 0 bases at V and 7 bases at J, with 16 bases between the two ends. The CDR3 loop reads CASSLEAGNVATQYF. CDR3 in DNA: TGCGCCAGCAGCTTGGAAGCAGGGAATGTTGCGACCCAGTACTTC.

This clone was detected once. The chain recombines TRBV2 with TRBJ1-4; 7 nucleotides align to TRBD1. CDR3 length: 13 amino acids. CDR1 SNHLY and CDR2 FYNNEI come from the germline V gene. V lost 11 bases, J lost 8 bases, and 11 bases stayed unmatched. As DNA, the CDR3 is TGTGCCGAATCGACAGGGTTTGGGGAAAAACTGTTTTTT. Its protein is CAESTGFGEKLFF. The complete variable domain, with remaining parts taken from reference TRBV2 and TRBJ1-4, reads EPEVTQTPSHQVTQMGQEVILRCVPISNHLYFYWYRQILGQKVEFLVSFYNNEISEKSEIFDDQFSVERPDGSNFTLKIRSTKLEDSAMYFCAESTGFGEKLFFGSGTQLSVL.

V usage is TRBV27 and J usage is TRBJ2-7; D gene ambiguous. The germline V gene encodes CDR1 MNHEY and CDR2 SMNVEV (reference sequence). CDR3 length: 15 amino acids. Deletions cut 1 base from V and 6 bases from J, with 16 bases between. CDR3 loop: CASSLYETGFGEQYF. The CDR3, as DNA: TGTGCCAGCAGTTTATATGAGACGGGTTTTGGCGAGCAGTACTTC.

This chain connects TRBV4-3 to TRBJ1-5; D unclear. The ends were cut back, 4 bases at V and 7 bases at J, with 14 bases in the middle. There are 14 residues in the CDR3. Per the germline V gene, CDR1 is LGHNA and CDR2 is YSLEER. As DNA, the CDR3 is TGCGCCAGCAGCCGCGCATGGAGCGGACAGCCCCAGCATTTT. This encodes CASSRAWSGQPQHF.

The chain uses TRBV4-2 and TRBJ1-3, with no clear D. The ends were cut back, 2 bases at V and 0 bases at J, with 11 bases in the middle. The germline gives CDR1 LGHNA, CDR2 YNFKEQ. CDR3 length: 16 amino acids. CDR3 loop: CASSQQVTSSGNTIYF. CDR3 DNA: TGTGCCAGCAGCCAACAGGTAACGAGCTCTGGAAACACCATATATTTT.

This clone was counted between two and nine times. The genes are TRBV4-1 and TRBJ1-3; TRBD1 matches 8 bases. This CDR3 comprises 15 residues. CDR1 is MGHRA and CDR2 is YSYEKL in the germline V gene. Trimming took 4 bases from V and 8 from J; bases not matched to a gene: 10. The CDR3 protein is CASSPDRDPRDTIYF. Here the CDR3 DNA reads TGCGCCAGCAGCCCGGACAGGGACCCCCGGGACACCATATATTTT.

The genes are TRBV13 and TRBJ2-7; TRBD2 matches 7 bases. Germline lookup yields CDR1 PRHDT and CDR2 FYEKMQ (reference sequence). The CDR3 loop spans 15 amino acids. Trimming cost V 4 bases and J 5 bases; bases outside gene matches: 11. The CDR3 coding sequence is TGTGCCAGCAGCTCAACAAGGGAGGGCGGGGACGAGCAGTACTTC. It specifies CASSSTREGGDEQYF. Full variable domain (rest looked up from reference TRBV13 and TRBJ2-7): AAGVIQSPRHLIKEKRETATLKCYPIPRHDTVYWYQQGPGQDPQFLISFYEKMQSDKGSIPDRFSAQQFSDYHSELNMSSLELGDSALYFCASSSTREGGDEQYFGPGTRLTVT.

The V gene is TRBV6-6, the J gene TRBJ2-1, with 7 bases matching TRBD1. Germline V gene sequence: CDR1 MNHNY, CDR2 SVGAGI (reference sequence). CDR3 length equals 15 residues. V lost 7 bases, J lost 10 bases, and 16 bases stayed unmatched. The CDR3 is CASNDQQRGRWEQFF. The CDR3 DNA is TGTGCCAGCAACGACCAACAAAGGGGGCGATGGGAGCAGTTCTTC.